This TCR beta chain is from a study of T cell repertoires in cytomegalovirus infection. Across the whole study: As its CMV epitopes, the study selected recently identified HLA-C-restricted and well-studied HLA-B-restricted targets. General study findings and limits: Carriers of CMV plus the relevant HLA were identified by cumulative public TCR beta family frequency. What dominated the ex vivo response were HLA-C-restricted CMV-specific TCR beta clonotypes.

TCRdb reprocessed the reads with MiXCR, giving one entry per CDR3 protein. The data hold 450,000 to 600,000 distinct CDR3 sequences, with roughly 34% observed a single time. This CDR3 contains 13 residues. CDR1 is WSHSY and CDR2 is SAAADI in the germline V gene. V was clipped by 10 bases and J by 6 bases; unmatched bases: 9. Turning to this clonotype: Its matching antigen is unknown.

The source material was cultured PBMCs, sampled from culture after CMV antigen stimulation. The receptor's source is a human donor in good health (CMV status not recorded). Some clones in this sample may be carry-over from other donors' samples. This chain connects TRBV10-2 to TRBJ2-7, with TRBD2 identical over 10 bases. CDR3 sequence reads: CATGPGLATEQYV. The CDR3 DNA reads as TGCGCCACCGGTCCGGGACTAGCGACCGAGCAGTACGTC.